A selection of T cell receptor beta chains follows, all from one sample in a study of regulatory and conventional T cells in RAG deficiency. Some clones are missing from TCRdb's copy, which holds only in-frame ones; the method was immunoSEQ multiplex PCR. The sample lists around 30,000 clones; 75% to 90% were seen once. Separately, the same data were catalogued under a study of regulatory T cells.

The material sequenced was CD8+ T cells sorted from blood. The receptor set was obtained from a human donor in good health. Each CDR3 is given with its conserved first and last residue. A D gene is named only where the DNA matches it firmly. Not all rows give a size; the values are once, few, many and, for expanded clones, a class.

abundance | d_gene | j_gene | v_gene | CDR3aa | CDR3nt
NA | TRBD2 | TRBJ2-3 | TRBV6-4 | CASSDSRGGTDTQYF | TGTGCCAGCAGTGACTCGCGGGGGGGCACAGATACGCAGTATTTT
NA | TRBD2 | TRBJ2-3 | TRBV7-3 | CASSSAGGPTDTQYF | TGTGCCAGCAGCTCGGCGGGGGGGCCCACAGATACGCAGTATTTT
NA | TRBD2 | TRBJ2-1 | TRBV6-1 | CATAGTYNEQFF | TGTGCGACAGCGGGAACCTACAATGAGCAGTTCTTC
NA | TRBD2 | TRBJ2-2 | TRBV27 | CASHGTSGPTGELFF | TGTGCCAGCCACGGGACTAGCGGCCCCACCGGGGAGCTGTTTTTT
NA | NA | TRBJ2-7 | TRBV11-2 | CASSFRTTGEQYF | TGTGCCAGCAGCTTCCGGACCACCGGCGAGCAGTACTTC
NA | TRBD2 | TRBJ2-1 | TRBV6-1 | CASFRLAGAGNEQFF | TGTGCCAGCTTCCGTCTGGCGGGAGCGGGTAATGAGCAGTTCTTC
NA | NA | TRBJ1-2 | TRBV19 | CASSISAEVYGYTF | TGTGCCAGTAGTATTTCGGCAGAAGTCTATGGCTACACCTTC
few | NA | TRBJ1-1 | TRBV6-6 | CASSYSNGETEAFF | TGTGCCAGCAGTTACTCGAATGGGGAGACTGAAGCTTTCTTT
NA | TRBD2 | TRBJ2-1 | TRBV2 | CASSPGLAGTYNEQFF | TGTGCCAGCAGTCCGGGACTAGCGGGAACCTACAATGAGCAGTTCTTC
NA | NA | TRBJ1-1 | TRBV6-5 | CASSFGDTEAFF | TGTGCCAGCAGTTTTGGAGACACTGAAGCTTTCTTT
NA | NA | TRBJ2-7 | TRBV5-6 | CASSPGLSITYEQYF | TGTGCCAGCAGCCCGGGTCTTTCGATCACCTACGAGCAGTACTTC
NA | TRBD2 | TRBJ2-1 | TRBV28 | CASLTSGAHNEQFF | TGTGCCAGCCTTACTAGCGGGGCCCACAATGAGCAGTTCTTC
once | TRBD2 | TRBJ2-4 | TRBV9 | CASSPGGNIQYF | TGTGCCAGCAGTCCGGGGGGAAACATTCAGTACTTC
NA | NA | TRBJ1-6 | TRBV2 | CASSEAGGRPNVVLHF | TGTGCCAGCAGTGAAGCGGGGGGACGCCCCAATGTGGTTCTCCACTTT
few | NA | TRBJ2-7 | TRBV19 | CASSIGSEDEQYF | TGTGCCAGTAGTATCGGTAGTGAGGACGAGCAGTACTTC
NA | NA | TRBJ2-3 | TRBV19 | CASSNGISTDTQYF | TGTGCCAGTAGTAACGGGATTAGCACAGATACGCAGTATTTT
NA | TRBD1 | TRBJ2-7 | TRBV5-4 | CASSGRTGSSYEQYF | TGTGCCAGCAGCGGGCGGACAGGGTCCTCCTACGAGCAGTACTTC
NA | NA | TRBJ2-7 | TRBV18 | CASSPELTYEQYF | TGTGCCAGCTCACCAGAACTTACCTACGAGCAGTACTTC
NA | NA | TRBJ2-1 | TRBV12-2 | CASRGTVTLAGGNEQFF | TGTGCAAGTCGCGGGACGGTCACACTAGCGGGAGGCAATGAGCAGTTCTTC
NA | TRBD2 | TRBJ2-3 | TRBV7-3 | CASSLMSSGVSDTQYF | TGTGCCAGCAGCTTAATGTCTAGCGGGGTGTCAGATACGCAGTATTTT
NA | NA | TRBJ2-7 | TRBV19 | CASSWAGQEQYF | TGTGCCAGTAGTTGGGCAGGGCAAGAGCAGTACTTC
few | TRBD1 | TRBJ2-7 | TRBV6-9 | CASSSGTGKYEQYF | TGTGCCAGCAGTTCGGGGACAGGGAAATACGAGCAGTACTTC
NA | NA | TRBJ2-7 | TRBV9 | CASSASHSDSSSYEQYF | TGTGCCAGCAGCGCGTCTCATAGCGACTCGAGCTCCTACGAGCAGTACTTC
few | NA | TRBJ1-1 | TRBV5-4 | CASSLDPGSGTEAFF | TGTGCCAGCAGCTTGGACCCGGGATCGGGCACTGAAGCTTTCTTT
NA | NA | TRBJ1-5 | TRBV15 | CATRDSRKGGNQPQHF | TGTGCCACCAGGGACAGTAGAAAGGGTGGCAATCAGCCCCAGCATTTT
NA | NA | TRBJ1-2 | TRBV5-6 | CASSLGGRGSGYTF | TGTGCCAGCAGCTTGGGCGGCAGGGGTTCTGGCTACACCTTC
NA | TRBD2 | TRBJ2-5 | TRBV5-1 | CASSSGTSGDLLQETQYF | TGCGCCAGCAGCTCTGGGACTAGCGGGGACCTACTACAAGAGACCCAGTACTTC
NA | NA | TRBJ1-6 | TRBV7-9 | CASSLVKQGPYNSPLHF | TGTGCCAGCAGCTTAGTTAAACAGGGCCCGTATAATTCACCCCTCCACTTT
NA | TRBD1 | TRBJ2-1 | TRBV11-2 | CASNSRDREGEQFF | TGTGCCAGCAACTCCAGGGACAGGGAGGGTGAGCAGTTCTTC
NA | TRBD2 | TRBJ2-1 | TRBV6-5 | CASSYRAGGMDEQFF | TGTGCCAGCAGTTACCGAGCGGGAGGAATGGATGAGCAGTTCTTC
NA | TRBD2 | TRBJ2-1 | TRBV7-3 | CASSLTGRLAGVSSYNEQFF | TGTGCCAGCAGCTTAACTGGAAGGCTAGCGGGGGTAAGCTCCTACAATGAGCAGTTCTTC
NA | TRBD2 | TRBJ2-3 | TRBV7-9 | CASSWERERGTDTQYF | TGTGCCAGCAGCTGGGAGCGGGAGAGGGGCACAGATACGCAGTATTTT
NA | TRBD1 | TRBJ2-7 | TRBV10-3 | CAISTGTDYYEQYF | TGTGCCATCAGCACCGGGACAGACTACTACGAGCAGTACTTC
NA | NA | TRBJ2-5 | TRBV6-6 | CASTPGRGSQETQYF | TGTGCCAGCACCCCTGGACGGGGTTCCCAAGAGACCCAGTACTTC
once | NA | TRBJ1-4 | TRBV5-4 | CASSLETGPRLFF | TGTGCCAGCAGCTTGGAGACAGGCCCTAGACTGTTTTTT
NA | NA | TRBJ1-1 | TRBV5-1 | CASSQVGTALNTEAFF | TGCGCCAGCAGCCAGGTCGGGACGGCTTTGAACACTGAAGCTTTCTTT
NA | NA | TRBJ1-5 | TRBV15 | CATSRAPGTDNQPQHF | TGTGCCACCAGCAGAGCGCCAGGAACGGACAATCAGCCCCAGCATTTT
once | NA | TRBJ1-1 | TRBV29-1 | CSVEDWQGKSAEAFF | TGCAGCGTTGAAGATTGGCAGGGTAAAAGCGCTGAAGCTTTCTTT
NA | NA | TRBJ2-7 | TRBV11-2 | CASSSSGHEQYF | TGTGCCAGCAGCTCTTCAGGGCACGAGCAGTACTTC
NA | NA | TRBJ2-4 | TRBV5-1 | CASSLTEGPIQYF | TGCGCCAGCAGCTTGACTGAGGGTCCCATTCAGTACTTC